Sequencing of this T cell receptor beta chain was carried out in a study of molecular identifiers for immune sequencing clone quantification. Points on this clonotype: Its matching antigen is unknown.

The CDR3 contains 14 residues. V gave up 5 bases and J gave up 5 bases, with 15 bases separating them. Germline CDR1 and CDR2: MDHEN and SYDVKM. Regarding the study as a whole: Over 97% of CMV-specific effector molecules, but under 1% of naive ones, were in clones above 20 copies. In cases of identical TCR molecules sharing a barcode, highly expanded clone sizes could be underestimated.

Library preparation followed earlier protocols using designated TCR primers. TCRdb reanalysed the PCR reads using MiXCR and keeps one entry per CDR3 protein. Of about 510,000 distinct CDR3 sequences detected, about 21% appear once; the ten largest clones hold approximately 0.84%. Naive CD8 library inputs spanned about 17,000 to 1,100,000 sorted cells and 10%, 30% or 50% RNA. Material: naive CD8+ T cells from blood, with Jurkat cell RNA spiked in. The subset is: FACS-sorted CD8+CD4-CCR7+CD45RA+ naive T cells. This sequence originates from a human donor in good health. Some libraries in this study had Jurkat cell RNA spiked in. V and J are TRBV28 and TRBJ1-1, with D maybe TRBD1 (6 bases). CDR3 protein: CASSPQSGVTEAFF. CDR3 DNA: TGTGCCAGCAGTCCCCAATCAGGGGTGACTGAAGCTTTCTTT.